The 17 T cell receptor beta chains in this list originate from one sample, sequenced in a study of monozygotic twins with inflammatory bowel disease. Following a re-call of the 5' RACE reads, TCRdb has one entry per CDR3 protein and lacks DNA. In all, the sample yields under 130,000 distinct CDR3 sequences. Material: blood. Source of these receptors: a human donor with ulcerative colitis or Crohn's disease, or a healthy co-twin of an affected twin (not recorded which).

The CDR3 reads CASSFGGLNTGELFF. This rearrangement joins TRBV7-9 to TRBJ2-2; TCRdb picks TRBD2, but there is no DNA to check that call. Germline CDR1 reads SEHNR; CDR2 reads FQNEAQ (reference sequence). CDR3 length: 15 residues.

This rearrangement joins TRBV30 to TRBJ2-3; without DNA, the TCRdb call of TRBD1 cannot be checked. Germline V gene lookup returns CDR1 GTSNPN and CDR2 SVGIG (reference sequence). This CDR3 has 16 residues. This CDR3 is CAWIHARTGITDTQYF.

V and J are TRBV7-2 and TRBJ1-5. The germline CDR1 and CDR2 sequences are SGHTA and FQGNSA. The CDR3 spans 15 residues. The CDR3 spells CASSLNPYSNQPQHF.

The chain employs TRBV7-2 and TRBJ1-1; TCRdb proposes TRBD1, but this gene call is untestable without DNA. CDR3 length: 15 residues. Looked up from germline, CDR1 is SGHTA and CDR2 is FQGNSA. The CDR3 protein is CASSTQGALNTEAFF.

The V and J genes are TRBV7-2 and TRBJ2-7; the D gene TCRdb calls, TRBD1, cannot be checked with no DNA. Germline values: CDR1 SGHTA, CDR2 FQGNSA. This CDR3 spans 16 amino acids. CDR3 protein: CASSHKDRVGGFEQYF.

This rearrangement joins TRBV5-1 to TRBJ1-1. The CDR3 consists of 16 residues. Per germline, CDR1 SGHRS and CDR2 YFSETQ. CDR3 residues: CASSLEWGGSNTEAFF.

The rearrangement uses TRBV10-3 and TRBJ1-6. The germline V gene has CDR1 ENHRY and CDR2 SYGVKD. There are 12 residues in the CDR3. The CDR3 sequence: CAISNTSSPLHF.

The chain has TRBV28 and TRBJ2-7; without DNA, the TCRdb call of TRBD2 cannot be checked. Germline V gene data show CDR1 as MDHEN and CDR2 as SYDVKM. The CDR3 sequence is 16 residues long. Here the CDR3 reads CASRSWTSGRLHEQYF.

The V and J genes are TRBV29-1 and TRBJ2-1. Per germline, CDR1 SQVTM and CDR2 ANQGSEA. The CDR3 has 13 residues. The CDR3 reads CSVAAGTYNEQFF.

The chain combines TRBV20-1 with TRBJ2-7; TCRdb gives TRBD1 as the D gene, but with no DNA this cannot be confirmed. Germline V gene lookup returns CDR1 DFQATT and CDR2 SNEGSKA (reference sequence). The CDR3 spans 15 residues. CDR3 amino acids: CSANTPGGVYYEQYF.

The chain uses TRBV4-3 and TRBJ1-1. This CDR3 has 14 residues. Germline-derived CDR1 and CDR2 are LGHNA and YSLEER. The CDR3 loop is CASTRQEGNTEAFF.

The rearrangement joins TRBV11-2 to TRBJ1-1. CDR3 size: 13 residues. Germline CDR1 and CDR2: SGHAT and FQNNGV. The chain's CDR3 is CASSPSLGTEAFF.

The chain links TRBV5-1 to TRBJ1-1; TCRdb returns TRBD1, unconfirmable since there is no DNA. Germline lookup yields CDR1 SGHRS and CDR2 YFSETQ. This CDR3 comprises 15 residues. This CDR3 is CASSRQQGVNTEAFF.

The chain uses TRBV5-8 and TRBJ1-5; TCRdb's D gene call, TRBD1, goes unchecked for lack of DNA. The CDR3 has 15 amino acids. Germline V gives CDR1 SGHTS, CDR2 YDEGEE. The CDR3 here is CASSLEDTSNQPQHF.

CDR3 amino acids: CASSSGTGLAHYGYTF. V gene TRBV5-1 combines with J gene TRBJ1-2; TCRdb outputs TRBD1, but without DNA this stays unchecked. There are 16 residues in the CDR3. Per the germline V gene, CDR1 is SGHRS and CDR2 is YFSETQ.

The chain carries TRBV5-1 and TRBJ2-7. Germline V gives CDR1 SGHRS, CDR2 YFSETQ. The CDR3 consists of 12 residues. The chain's CDR3 is CASRNSPYEQYF.

The CDR3: CSARDSGAGTDTQYF. J is TRBJ2-3 and V is TRBV20-1; the D call of TRBD1 rests on TCRdb alone, since no DNA is present to check it. The germline V gene encodes CDR1 DFQATT and CDR2 SNEGSKA (reference sequence). The CDR3 runs 15 residues.